This T cell receptor (beta chain) was obtained from a study of shared clonotypes between healthy human individuals. This clone was detected a few times. The assay used deep level. Each cell subset's genomic DNA was divided evenly among several immunoSEQ plates. Method: immunoSEQ multiplex PCR; TCRdb's copy keeps in-frame clones and lacks some. This table has about 490,000 clones, about 79% appearing once. Each sample came from a Caucasian adult donor living in Nashville, Tennessee. CDR1 is SGHAT and CDR2 is FQDESV in the germline V gene (reference sequence). CDR3 length: 14 residues. V lost 2 bases and J lost 7, with 14 bases in between.

The TCR comes from a woman aged 40 to 50 in good health. Some clones in this sample may be carry-over from other donors' samples. The specimen was PBMCs. The V and J genes are TRBV11-1 and TRBJ1-2, with a tentative D call TRBD1 (5 bases). For the CDR3, the DNA is TGTGCCAGCAGCTTAAGGCAGGGATTGAGTGGCTACACCTTC. Translating gives CASSLRQGLSGYTF. Using reference TRBV11-1 and TRBJ1-2 for the parts outside the CDR3, the full variable domain is EAEVAQSPRYKITEKSQAVAFWCDPISGHATLYWYRQILGQGPELLVQFQDESVVDDSQLPKDRFSAERLKGVDSTLKIQPAELGDSAMYLCASSLRQGLSGYTFGSGTRLTVV.